The clone carrying this T cell receptor (beta chain) was seen at least ten times. This sample is part of a study of blood T cell repertoires in COVID-19. Unmatched junction bases numbered 10, after V lost 1 base and J lost 10 bases. The CDR3 totals 16 residues. The germline V gene encodes CDR1 LGHNA and CDR2 YNFKEQ. Repertoires were generated with immunoSEQ multiplex PCR, while TCRdb's copy carries only in-frame clones and drops some. The sample yields roughly 300,000 clones, approximately 91% seen once. The J gene is TRBJ1-6, the V gene TRBV4-2, with TRBD1 identical over 7 bases. The receptor was isolated from a woman in her thirties with COVID-19, enrolled during active disease. The sequenced material came from peripheral blood. CDR3 coding DNA: TGTGCCAGCAGCCAAGCCGACAGGGAAGGGATCTCACCCCTCCACTTT. It encodes CASSQADREGISPLHF.